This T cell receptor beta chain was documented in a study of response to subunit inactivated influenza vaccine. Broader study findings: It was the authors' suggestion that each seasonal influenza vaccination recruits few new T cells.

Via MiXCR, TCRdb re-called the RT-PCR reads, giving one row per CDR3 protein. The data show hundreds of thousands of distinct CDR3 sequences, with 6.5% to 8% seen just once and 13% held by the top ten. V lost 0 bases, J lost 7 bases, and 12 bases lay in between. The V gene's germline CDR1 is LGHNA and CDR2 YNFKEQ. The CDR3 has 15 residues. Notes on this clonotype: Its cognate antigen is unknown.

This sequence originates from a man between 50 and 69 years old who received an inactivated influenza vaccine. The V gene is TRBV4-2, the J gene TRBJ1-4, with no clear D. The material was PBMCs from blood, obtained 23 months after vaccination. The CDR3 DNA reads TGTGCCAGCAGCCAAGATCTAGGGCGGAGTGAAAAACTGTTTTTT. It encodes CASSQDLGRSEKLFF.